Below, 25 T cell receptor beta chains from the same sample are listed, as sequenced in a study of blood T cell repertoires in COVID-19. Only in-frame clones appear in the TCRdb table, and some are missing; sequencing was by immunoSEQ multiplex PCR. Among about 210,000 clones listed, approximately 78% were seen once. The sample consisted of peripheral blood. The receptors were sampled from a middle-aged woman with acute or convalescent COVID-19.

V gene TRBV2 combines with J gene TRBJ1-5; 9 nucleotides agree with TRBD1. Per the germline V gene, CDR1 is SNHLY and CDR2 is FYNNEI. The CDR3 has 15 residues. V trimming: 4 bases; J trimming: 7 bases; junction bases outside the gene matches: 8. CDR3 sequence: CASSGPGQGNQPQHF. The CDR3 nucleotides read TGTGCCAGCAGTGGTCCGGGACAGGGAAACCAGCCCCAGCATTTT.

This clone was observed once. The CDR3 region is CASSLQSDSPLHF. The DNA for the CDR3 is TGTGCCAGCAGCTTGCAGTCCGATTCACCCCTCCACTTT. This rearrangement joins TRBV7-3 to TRBJ1-6; D uncertain. The CDR3 consists of 13 residues. Germline loops: CDR1 SGHTA, CDR2 FQGTGA. The V end was cut by 3 bases, the J end by 8 bases, with 8 bases between.

Many counts were recorded for this clone. The V and J genes are TRBV9 and TRBJ1-5; D perhaps matches TRBD1 (5 bases). This CDR3 contains 14 residues. The germline gives CDR1 SGDLS, CDR2 YYNGEE. V lost 1 base, J lost 3 bases, and 8 bases lay in between. The CDR3 protein is CASSVLDTNQPQHF. The CDR3, as DNA: TGTGCCAGCAGCGTATTGGACACCAATCAGCCCCAGCATTTT.

This chain uses TRBV30 with TRBJ1-2; D not resolved. This CDR3 is 14 amino acids long. Per the germline V gene, CDR1 is GTSNPN and CDR2 is SVGIG (reference sequence). Trimming removed 0 bases from V and 3 bases from J, with 11 bases in between. The CDR3 protein is CAWSVRVDYYGYTF. The CDR3 bases are TGTGCCTGGAGTGTACGGGTCGACTACTATGGCTACACCTTC.

This clone was seen more than once but under ten times. The chain has TRBV19 and TRBJ1-1; D might be TRBD1 (5 bases). The CDR3 is 16 residues long. From germline, CDR1 is LNHDA and CDR2 SQIVND (reference sequence). Trimming stripped 4 bases from V and 2 bases from J, with 17 bases between. Written as DNA, the CDR3 is TGTGCCAGTAGTACCCCAGCGGGGCAGTATAACACTGAAGCTTTCTTT. Its translation: CASSTPAGQYNTEAFF. The whole variable domain, filled in from reference TRBV19 and TRBJ1-1, reads DGGITQSPKYLFRKEGQNVTLSCEQNLNHDAMYWYRQDPGQGLRLIYYSQIVNDFQKGDIAEGYSVSREKKESFPLTVTSAQKNPTAFYLCASSTPAGQYNTEAFFGQGTRLTVV.

The V gene is TRBV30, the J gene TRBJ2-1; 7 positions match TRBD2. V lost 3 bases to trimming and J lost 2 bases; unmatched junction nucleotides: 10. The CDR3 consists of 16 residues. Germline values: CDR1 GTSNPN, CDR2 SVGIG (reference sequence). The CDR3 spells CAWSVGLRNPYNEQFF. Here the CDR3 DNA reads TGTGCCTGGAGCGTGGGACTAAGGAACCCCTACAATGAGCAGTTCTTC. Supplemented by reference TRBV30 and TRBJ2-1, the full variable domain reads SQTIHQWPATLVQPVGSPLSLECTVEGTSNPNLYWYRQAAGRGLQLLFYSVGIGQISSEVPQNLSASRPQDRQFILSSKKLLLSDSGFYLCAWSVGLRNPYNEQFFGPGTRLTVL.

The rearrangement uses TRBV27 and TRBJ2-7; D may be TRBD1 (5 bases). V dropped 5 bases and J dropped 2 bases, with 19 bases sitting between them. The CDR3 has 16 amino acids. Germline CDR1 reads MNHEY; CDR2 reads SMNVEV (reference sequence). CDR3 region: CASSLTPSTGTYEQYF. The CDR3 DNA is TGTGCCAGCAGTCTGACACCCTCTACAGGCACCTACGAGCAGTACTTC.

The chain couples TRBV15 to TRBJ1-1; the match to TRBD1 covers 7 bases. This CDR3 has 14 residues. Germline lookup yields CDR1 LNHNV and CDR2 YYDKDF (reference sequence). The trim removed 2 bases at V and 5 bases at J, leaving 5 bases unmatched. CDR3 DNA: TGTGCCACCAGCAGATACAGGGGACGGACTGAAGCTTTCTTT. This codes for CATSRYRGRTEAFF.

CDR3 in amino acids: CAWHHTGLVSHEQFF. CDR3 nucleotides: TGTGCCTGGCACCATACGGGACTAGTCTCCCATGAGCAGTTCTTC. This chain uses TRBV30 with TRBJ2-1, with 8 bases aligning to TRBD2. J gave up 8 bases and V 5 bases, and 14 bases lay outside the gene matches. The germline V gene encodes CDR1 GTSNPN and CDR2 SVGIG (reference sequence). CDR3 length: 15 residues.

As to this clone: Additional DNA sequences in this sample encode the identical CDR3. CDR3 residues: CASSLIPLRGGGLQETQYF. In nucleotides, the CDR3 is TGTGCCAGCAGCTTAATCCCCCTCCGTGGGGGGGGGCTCCAAGAGACCCAGTACTTC. The genes are TRBV11-2 and TRBJ2-5, with D possibly TRBD2 on 7 matching bases. The CDR3 has 19 amino acids. V gave up 2 bases and J gave up 1 base, with 23 bases separating them. Germline V gene lookup returns CDR1 SGHAT and CDR2 FQNNGV. Complete variable domain (other parts from reference TRBV11-2 and TRBJ2-5): EAGVAQSPRYKIIEKRQSVAFWCNPISGHATLYWYQQILGQGPKLLIQFQNNGVVDDSQLPKDRFSAERLKGVDSTLKIQPAKLEDSAVYLCASSLIPLRGGGLQETQYFGPGTRLLVL.

This clone was seen only once. The CDR3 bases are TGTGCCAGCAGCCGGACAGGGACTGGGGCCAACGTCCTGACTTTC. This sequence encodes CASSRTGTGANVLTF. V and J are TRBV28 and TRBJ2-6, with 8 bases that match TRBD1. Trimming cost V 6 bases and J 2 bases; bases outside gene matches: 3. CDR1 is MDHEN and CDR2 is SYDVKM in the germline V gene. The CDR3 is made up of 15 amino acids.

This chain links TRBV7-8 with TRBJ2-2; 9 bases align to TRBD1. CDR1 and CDR2 from the germline V gene are SGHVS and FQNEAQ. CDR3 size: 18 residues. Trimming removed 5 bases from V and 7 bases from J; junction bases left unmatched: 17. The CDR3 here is CASSPHEVGQGIFGELFF. The CDR3 DNA reads as TGTGCCAGCAGCCCCCACGAAGTAGGACAGGGGATATTCGGGGAGCTGTTTTTT.

V usage is TRBV3-1 (or the pseudogene TRBV3-2) and J usage is TRBJ1-1, with D perhaps TRBD1 (6 bases). Trimming removed 0 bases at V and 8 bases at J, with 13 bases between. The CDR3 consists of 14 residues. CDR1 LGHDT and CDR2 YNNKEL come from the germline V gene (reference sequence). The DNA of the CDR3 is TGTGCCAGCAGCCAAGAATCGAGACAGGCAGAAGCTTTCTTT. Protein sequence: CASSQESRQAEAFF.

This sequence joins TRBV2 and TRBJ1-1; D is ambiguous. Germline-derived CDR1 and CDR2 are SNHLY and FYNNEI. There are 11 residues in the CDR3. Between the trimmed V and J ends, which lost 1 base and 8 bases, there was a span of 5 bases. CDR3 coding DNA: TGTGCCAGCAGTGAAGGTAGAGAAGCTTTCTTT. Encoded protein: CASSEGREAFF.

This rearrangement joins TRBV5-6 to TRBJ1-2; TRBD1 might be the D (5 bases). The germline V gene has CDR1 SGHDT and CDR2 YYEEEE. The CDR3 loop spans 14 amino acids. V lost 5 bases to trimming and J lost 3 bases, with 14 bases between them. As DNA, the CDR3 is TGTGCCAGCAGACTGGACGGGGGGGACTATGGCTACACCTTC. Its translation is CASRLDGGDYGYTF.

This clone appeared a few times. The same CDR3 arises from other DNA sequences in this sample as well. This chain connects TRBV19 to TRBJ2-3; TRBD2 matches at 7 bases. In germline, CDR1 is LNHDA, CDR2 SQIVND (reference sequence). CDR3 length: 16 amino acids. V lost 5 bases, J lost 2 bases, and 10 bases stayed unmatched. In DNA form, the CDR3 reads TGTGCCAGTAGTCCTCGGGCTAGCGGAGTCACAGATACGCAGTATTTT. Its translation is CASSPRASGVTDTQYF.

This sequence joins TRBV30 and TRBJ2-2, with TRBD2 identical over 7 bases. Germline CDR1 and CDR2: GTSNPN and SVGIG (reference sequence). Trimming took 5 bases from V and 3 from J; bases not matched to a gene: 9. The CDR3 contains 15 residues. The CDR3 reads CAWLAGEEYTGELFF. Written as DNA, the CDR3 is TGTGCCTGGCTGGCGGGAGAGGAGTACACCGGGGAGCTGTTTTTT.

This clone was counted ten times or more. The chain employs TRBV20-1 and TRBJ2-1; TRBD1 aligns across 7 bases. The CDR3 sequence is 14 residues long. Germline loops: CDR1 DFQATT, CDR2 SNEGSKA (reference sequence). V dropped 5 bases and J dropped 7; count of bases not matched to a gene: 11. CDR3 in amino acids: CSAGGTQGTNEQFF. In nucleotides, the CDR3 is TGCAGTGCTGGTGGGACACAGGGGACGAATGAGCAGTTCTTC.

The chain is built from TRBV20-1 and TRBJ2-7; the D gene is possibly TRBD2 (5 bases). Germline CDR1 and CDR2: DFQATT and SNEGSKA (reference sequence). This CDR3 is built from 14 residues. The V end was cut by 3 bases, the J end by 2 bases, with 14 bases between. The CDR3 region has the DNA TGCAGTGCTAGTGATGCGGGTGGGGCCTACGAGCAGTACTTC. Protein: CSASDAGGAYEQYF.

The rearrangement joins TRBV9 to TRBJ1-2; the match to TRBD1 covers 7 bases. V was pared by 1 base and J by 2 bases, with 2 bases of the junction left unmatched. CDR1 is SGDLS and CDR2 is YYNGEE in the germline V gene. The CDR3 loop spans 14 amino acids. The CDR3 loop is CASSVLGQNYGYTF. CDR3 bases: TGTGCCAGCAGCGTATTGGGACAGAACTATGGCTACACCTTC.

This chain joins TRBV6-4 and TRBJ2-1, with 10 bases matching TRBD2. CDR1 MRHNA and CDR2 SNTAGT come from the germline V gene. The CDR3 has 15 amino acids. V gave up 6 bases and J gave up 0 bases; unmatched junction bases: 2. The CDR3 nucleotides read TGTGCCAGCAGCCCTAGCGGGAGCTCCTACAATGAGCAGTTCTTC. Amino acids: CASSPSGSSYNEQFF.

The chain combines TRBV5-1 with TRBJ2-1; perhaps TRBD2 as D (6 bases). Deletions cut 3 bases from V and 6 bases from J, with 13 bases between. The CDR3 covers 14 residues. The germline V gene encodes CDR1 SGHRS and CDR2 YFSETQ. The DNA of the CDR3 is TGCGCCAGCAGCTGGGGGGAACGCTTCAATGAGCAGTTCTTC. Its protein product is CASSWGERFNEQFF.

The table lists this clone with a few counts. The chain joins TRBV23-1 to TRBJ2-7; the match to TRBD1 covers 7 bases. TRBV23-1 is an ORF for which the function is uncertain. The ends lost 11 bases at V and 6 bases at J; junction bases unmatched: 16. The CDR3 covers 14 residues. Here the CDR3 DNA reads TGCGCCGGACCGACGTGCCAGGGGGTCGGCGAGCAGTACTTC. Amino acid sequence: CAGPTCQGVGEQYF.

V usage is TRBV7-9 and J usage is TRBJ2-7; D remains ambiguous. Germline loops: CDR1 SEHNR, CDR2 FQNEAQ (reference sequence). Trimming stripped 1 base from V and 6 bases from J, with 13 bases between. This CDR3 is built from 14 residues. In DNA, the CDR3 is TGTGCCAGCAGCTTAGAGAGTTTCACGGGCGAGCAGTACTTC. It specifies CASSLESFTGEQYF.

The gene calls are TRBV6-2 or TRBV6-3 and TRBJ2-5, with D perhaps matching TRBD2 (5 bases). V lost 2 bases and J lost 2, with 15 bases in between. This CDR3 is 16 amino acids long. CDR1 and CDR2 from the germline V gene are MNHEY and SVGEGT. The CDR3 DNA reads TGTGCCAGCAGTTACGGCCGGGGTGGACTTCAAGAGACCCAGTACTTC. It codes for CASSYGRGGLQETQYF.